This T cell receptor beta chain came from a study of shared clonotypes between healthy human individuals. Assay used: immunoSEQ multiplex PCR; TCRdb lists only in-frame clones, some missing. The sample records around 650,000 clones, about 96% being singletons. The CDR3 totals 15 residues. Germline assignment: CDR1 SGHNT and CDR2 YYREEE (reference sequence). V lost 4 bases, J lost 0 bases, and 4 bases stayed unmatched. Naivety among CD8 cells was defined by CD45RO negativity and positive CCR7 selection, thereby excluding terminally differentiated effector memory CD45RA+ cells. Sequenced sample: naive CD8+ T cells sorted from blood. The V gene is TRBV5-4, the J gene TRBJ2-7, with 10 bases matching TRBD1. The TCR was taken from a woman aged 30 to 39 in good health. The CDR3: CASSLGTGVSYEQYF. DNA of the CDR3: TGTGCCAGCAGCCTAGGGACAGGGGTCTCCTACGAGCAGTACTTC.